Below, one T cell receptor (beta chain) is given with its context. Its specificity is not known. The sample is drawn from a study of CD8 T cells in Susac syndrome. With random hexamers, roughly 0.45 to 1 ug RNA was reverse transcribed. A single record per CDR3 protein comes from TCRdb applying MiXCR to the immunoSEQ multiplex PCR reads. This sample has about 140,000 distinct CDR3 sequences, with 95% found just once. Findings and caveats of the study: Where Susac syndrome CD4+ T cell repertoires were concerned, no clonal expansion was evident.

The germline V gene encodes CDR1 SGHRS and CDR2 YFSETQ. V dropped 0 bases and J dropped 5 bases, with 11 bases sitting between them. The CDR3 runs 14 residues. The sequenced sample was CD4+ T cells from PBMCs. This chain links TRBV5-1 with TRBJ2-5; perhaps D is TRBD1 or TRBD2 (5 bases each). The receptor comes from a human donor with Susac syndrome. Here the CDR3 reads CASSLGQPGETQYF. CDR3 bases: TGCGCCAGCAGCTTGGGACAGCCGGGGGAGACCCAGTACTTC.